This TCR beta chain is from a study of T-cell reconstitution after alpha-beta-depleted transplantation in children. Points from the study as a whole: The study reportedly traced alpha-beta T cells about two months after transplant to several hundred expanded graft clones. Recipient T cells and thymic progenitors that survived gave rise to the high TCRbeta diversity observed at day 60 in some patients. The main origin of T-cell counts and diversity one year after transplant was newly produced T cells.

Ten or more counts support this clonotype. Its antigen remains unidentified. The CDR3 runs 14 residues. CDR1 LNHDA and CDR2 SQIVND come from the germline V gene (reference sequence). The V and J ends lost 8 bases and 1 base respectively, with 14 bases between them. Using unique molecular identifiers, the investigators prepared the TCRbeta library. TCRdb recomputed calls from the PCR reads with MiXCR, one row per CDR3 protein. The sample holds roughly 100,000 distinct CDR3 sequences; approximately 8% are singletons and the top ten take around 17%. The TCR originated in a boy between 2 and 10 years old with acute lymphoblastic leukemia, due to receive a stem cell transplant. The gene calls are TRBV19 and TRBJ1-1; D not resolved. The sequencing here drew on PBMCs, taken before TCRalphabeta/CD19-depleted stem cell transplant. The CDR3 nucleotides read TGTGCCAGTGGGGTTTTGGCAGCGAACACTGAAGCTTTCTTT. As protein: CASGVLAANTEAFF.